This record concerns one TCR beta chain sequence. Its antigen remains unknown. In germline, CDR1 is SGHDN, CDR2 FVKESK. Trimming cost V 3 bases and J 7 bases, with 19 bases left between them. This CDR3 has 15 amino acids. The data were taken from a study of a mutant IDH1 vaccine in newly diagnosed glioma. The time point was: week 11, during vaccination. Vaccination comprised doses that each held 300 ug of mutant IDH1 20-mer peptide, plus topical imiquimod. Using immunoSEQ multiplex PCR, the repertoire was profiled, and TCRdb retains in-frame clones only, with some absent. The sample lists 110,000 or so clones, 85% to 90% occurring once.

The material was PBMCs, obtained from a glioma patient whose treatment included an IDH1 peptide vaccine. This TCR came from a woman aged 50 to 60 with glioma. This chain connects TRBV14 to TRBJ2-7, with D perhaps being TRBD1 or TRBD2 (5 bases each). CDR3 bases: TGTGCCAGCAGCCAGATGGGACCGAGGGCCAGTGAGCAGTACTTC. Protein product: CASSQMGPRASEQYF.